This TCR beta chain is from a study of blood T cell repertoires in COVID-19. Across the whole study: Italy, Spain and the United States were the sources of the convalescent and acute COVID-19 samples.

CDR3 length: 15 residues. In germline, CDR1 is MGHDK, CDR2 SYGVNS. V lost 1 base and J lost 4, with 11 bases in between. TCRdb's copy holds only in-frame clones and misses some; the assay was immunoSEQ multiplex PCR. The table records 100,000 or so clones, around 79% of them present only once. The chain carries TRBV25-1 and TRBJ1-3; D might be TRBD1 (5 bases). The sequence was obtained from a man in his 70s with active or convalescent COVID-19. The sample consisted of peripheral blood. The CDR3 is CASSESGTRGNTIYF. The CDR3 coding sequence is TGTGCCAGCAGTGAATCAGGGACTAGGGGAAACACCATATATTTT.